The 9 T cell receptor beta chains presented below share a single source sample, sequenced in a study of blood T cell repertoires in COVID-19. The repertoire was sequenced with immunoSEQ multiplex PCR; TCRdb's copy has only in-frame clones and lacks some. The data hold around 450,000 clones, with about 85% observed a single time. Sequences were obtained from PBMCs or T cells enriched from blood (not recorded which). The source is a woman aged 18-30 years with acute COVID-19.

This clone is a singleton in its sample. The chain has TRBV9 and TRBJ2-6; 8 nucleotides line up with TRBD2. The CDR3 extends over 16 amino acids. Germline V CDR1 and CDR2: SGDLS, YYNGEE. Trimming took 0 bases from V and 4 from J; bases not matched to a gene: 3. The CDR3 coding sequence is TGTGCCAGCAGCGTAGGCGGGGGGTCGGGGGCCAACGTCCTGACTTTC. Residues: CASSVGGGSGANVLTF.

The chain uses TRBV7-8 and TRBJ2-1; 14 bases match TRBD2. The CDR3 totals 20 residues. Germline V gives CDR1 SGHVS, CDR2 FQNEAQ. Trimming at V came to 2 bases and at J to 3 bases, leaving 12 bases not matched to a gene. DNA for the CDR3: TGTGCCAGCAGCTTACTGATCCCGGGACTAGCGGGGGAGAACTACAATGAGCAGTTCTTC. Protein: CASSLLIPGLAGENYNEQFF.

The chain carries TRBV6-4 and TRBJ1-5; D is perhaps TRBD1 (5 bases). V was trimmed by 6 bases and J by 1 base, leaving 10 bases between them. The germline V gene has CDR1 MRHNA and CDR2 SNTAGT. The CDR3 runs 14 residues. CDR3 sequence reads: CASRATVSNQPQHF. In DNA, the CDR3 is TGTGCCAGCAGGGCGACAGTGAGCAATCAGCCCCAGCATTTT.

The chain joins TRBV7-2 to TRBJ2-6, with D possibly TRBD1 on 5 matching bases. Trimming stripped 4 bases from V and 2 bases from J, with 9 bases between. The CDR3 sequence is 15 residues long. The germline V gene encodes CDR1 SGHTA and CDR2 FQGNSA. This CDR3 reads CASSSGFPGANVLTF. In nucleotides, the CDR3 is TGTGCCAGCAGCTCAGGGTTCCCTGGGGCCAACGTCCTGACTTTC. The complete variable domain, with remaining parts taken from reference TRBV7-2 and TRBJ2-6, reads GAGVSQSPSNKVTEKGKDVELRCDPISGHTALYWYRQSLGQGLEFLIYFQGNSAPDKSGLPSDRFSAERTGGSVSTLTIQRTQQEDSAVYLCASSSGFPGANVLTFGAGSRLTVL.

J is TRBJ1-1 and V is TRBV4-2, with TRBD1 matching 8 bases. V gave up 4 bases and J gave up 3 bases; unmatched junction bases: 10. Germline CDR1 reads LGHNA; CDR2 reads YNFKEQ. The CDR3 runs to 16 residues. In nucleotides, the CDR3 is TGTGCCAGCAGCCTACCTACACAGGGGGGACACACTGAAGCTTTCTTT. Translation gives CASSLPTQGGHTEAFF.

The chain has TRBV2 and TRBJ2-7; the D gene is possibly TRBD1 (5 bases). V gave up 3 bases and J gave up 7 bases, with 16 bases separating them. Germline V lookup: CDR1 SNHLY, CDR2 FYNNEI. This CDR3 has 14 residues. The DNA of the CDR3 is TGTGCCAGCAGTGAGATGGTTGGGGCTCGGGAGCAGTACTTC. Amino acids: CASSEMVGAREQYF.

The rearrangement uses TRBV5-4 and TRBJ2-7, with TRBD2 as a possible D gene (6 bases). V shed 2 bases and J shed 5 bases, with 14 bases lying between them. Germline V gene sequence: CDR1 SGHNT, CDR2 YYREEE (reference sequence). This CDR3 spans 14 amino acids. In nucleotides, the CDR3 is TGTGCCAGCAGCTTTGGGGGGAGGATCCACGAGCAGTACTTC. Translated: CASSFGGRIHEQYF.

The sample holds a few counts of this clone. The genes are TRBV5-1 and TRBJ1-6; 8 bases match TRBD1. Germline V gives CDR1 SGHRS, CDR2 YFSETQ. The CDR3 spans 15 residues. Germline trimming cut 3 bases from V and 9 bases from J; bases unmatched to any gene: 8. The CDR3 DNA reads TGCGCCAGCAGCTCGCAGGGGACAGGCGGTTCACCCCTCCACTTT. Protein: CASSSQGTGGSPLHF. Based on the CDR3 plus reference TRBV5-1 and TRBJ1-6, the full variable domain is KAGVTQTPRYLIKTRGQQVTLSCSPISGHRSVSWYQQTPGQGLQFLFEYFSETQRNKGNFPGRFSGRQFSNSRSEMNVSTLELGDSALYLCASSSQGTGGSPLHFGNGTRLTVT.

The V gene is TRBV14, the J gene TRBJ1-3; 8 positions match TRBD1. V was pared by 2 bases and J by 4 bases, with 4 bases of the junction left unmatched. From germline, CDR1 is SGHDN and CDR2 FVKESK. CDR3 length: 15 amino acids. The CDR3 sequence is CASSQRTGRGNTIYF. CDR3 sequence (DNA): TGTGCCAGCAGCCAACGGACAGGGAGAGGAAACACCATATATTTT.